This is a list of T cell receptor beta chains from one sample in a study of T-cell memory formation after mild COVID-19. MiXCR was run by TCRdb on the 5' RACE reads, yielding one entry per CDR3 protein. The sample includes around 200,000 distinct CDR3 sequences, around a sixth of them seen just once. Sequenced: PBMCs or a T cell subset sorted from them (not recorded which). These receptors all come from a man aged 18 to 29 who had mild COVID-19 (a few samples of this study predate the infection). Cell type and time point are not known. Both conserved end residues are part of each CDR3. The D gene is left open where the match is weak. Only part of the rows carry a size: once, few, many, or a class if the clone is expanded.

j_call,clone_size,d_call,v_call,cdr3_nt,cdr3_aa
TRBJ2-3,few,TRBD1,TRBV7-7,TGTGCTAGCAGCCCAGGGGGCGCAGATACGCAGTATTTT,CASSPGGADTQYF
TRBJ2-5,few,-,TRBV6-5,TGTGCCAGCAGTTACTCCGGCAGGGAGTACTTC,CASSYSGREYF
TRBJ2-7,-,TRBD1,TRBV14,TGTGCCAGCAGCTCCTTCGCCGGGGACAGTACCTACGAGCAGTACTTC,CASSSFAGDSTYEQYF
TRBJ2-7,-,TRBD1,TRBV7-3,TGTGCCAGCAGCGTAACGGGACAGGGGGTAGACGAGCAGTACTTC,CASSVTGQGVDEQYF
TRBJ1-3,-,TRBD1,TRBV5-1,TGCGCCAGCAGCTTCGGTGGACAGGACATCTCTGGAAACACCATATATTTT,CASSFGGQDISGNTIYF
TRBJ1-2,-,-,TRBV12-3/TRBV12-4,TGTGCCAGCAGTACAGGGCGCCTCTATGGCTACACCTTC,CASSTGRLYGYTF
TRBJ2-1,many,-,TRBV6-5,TGTGCCAGCAGACGACTAGGGGGCAATGAGCAGTTCTTC,CASRRLGGNEQFF
TRBJ2-1,few,TRBD2,TRBV20-1,TGCAGTGCTAGAGAGGGAGCGGGGGGAAACAATGAGCAGTTCTTC,CSAREGAGGNNEQFF
TRBJ1-2,-,-,TRBV25-1,TGTGCCAGCAGTGAGGCAGGCGGAGCTAACTATGGCTACACCTTC,CASSEAGGANYGYTF
TRBJ1-4,few,TRBD1,TRBV7-2,TGTGCCAGCAGGGAGACAGGGGTGGGTGAAAAACTGTTTTTT,CASRETGVGEKLFF
TRBJ2-3,few,TRBD1,TRBV20-1,TGCAGTGCTAACCCAAGACAGGGTAAAACAGATACGCAGTATTTT,CSANPRQGKTDTQYF